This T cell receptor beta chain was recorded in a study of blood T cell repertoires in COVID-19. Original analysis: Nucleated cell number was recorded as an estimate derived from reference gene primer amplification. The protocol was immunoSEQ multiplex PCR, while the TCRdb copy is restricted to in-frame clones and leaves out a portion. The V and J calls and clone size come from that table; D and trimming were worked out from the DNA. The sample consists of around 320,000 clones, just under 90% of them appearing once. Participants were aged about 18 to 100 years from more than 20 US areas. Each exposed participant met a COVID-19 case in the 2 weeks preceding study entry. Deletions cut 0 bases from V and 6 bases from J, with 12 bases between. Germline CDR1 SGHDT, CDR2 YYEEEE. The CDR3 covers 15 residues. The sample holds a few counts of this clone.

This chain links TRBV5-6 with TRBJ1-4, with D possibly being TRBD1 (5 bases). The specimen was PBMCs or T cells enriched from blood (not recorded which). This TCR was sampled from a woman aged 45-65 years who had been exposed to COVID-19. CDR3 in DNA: TGTGCCAGCAGCTTGGTAGGGGCAGGACATGAAAAACTGTTTTTT. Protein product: CASSLVGAGHEKLFF.